Below are 10 T cell receptor beta chains sequenced from a single sample in a study of T cells after yellow fever vaccination. TCRdb reanalysed the 5' RACE reads using MiXCR and keeps one entry per CDR3 protein. The table shows about 550,000 distinct CDR3 sequences, with 15% to 20% occurring only once. Source: PBMCs, taken 15 days after the yellow fever booster vaccination. The origin of the receptors is a man under 40 who received the YFV17D yellow fever vaccine.

This chain links TRBV5-6 with TRBJ2-7; weak D call: TRBD2 (6 bases). The CDR3 is made up of 15 amino acids. Germline loops: CDR1 SGHDT, CDR2 YYEEEE. V was shortened by 4 bases and J by 6 bases, with 20 bases between the two germline ends. The CDR3 is CASSPGTPSAGEQYF. Here the CDR3 DNA reads TGTGCCAGCAGCCCGGGGACTCCCTCCGCGGGCGAGCAGTACTTC.

The chain couples TRBV7-2 to TRBJ2-3; 8 bases match TRBD2. This CDR3 has 17 residues. V shed 6 bases, J shed 6 bases, and the junction held 17 bases outside the gene matches. Germline values: CDR1 SGHTA, CDR2 FQGNSA. This CDR3 reads CASRLGVGGRFRDTQYF. The CDR3 bases are TGTGCCAGCAGACTGGGAGTCGGCGGGAGGTTTAGGGATACGCAGTATTTT.

This chain connects TRBV29-1 to TRBJ2-6; tentatively, D is TRBD1 (5 bases). V lost 4 bases, J lost 1 base, and 20 bases lay in between. CDR3 size: 18 residues. The germline CDR1 and CDR2 sequences are SQVTM and ANQGSEA. CDR3 in DNA: TGCAGCGTTGCAACCCGACAGAGTACCTCTTCTGGGGCCAACGTCCTGACTTTC. Translated: CSVATRQSTSSGANVLTF. Drawing the rest from reference TRBV29-1 and TRBJ2-6, the complete variable domain is SAVISQKPSRDICQRGTSLTIQCQVDSQVTMMFWYRQQPGQSLTLIATANQGSEATYESGFVIDKFPISRPNLTFSTLTVSNMSPEDSSIYLCSVATRQSTSSGANVLTFGAGSRLTVL.

The CDR3 DNA reads TGCAGCGCTGCCCCTCTAGACAGGGTAGAGACCCAGTACTTC. Translation gives CSAAPLDRVETQYF. V gene TRBV29-1 combines with J gene TRBJ2-5; 7 bases line up with TRBD1. The CDR3 covers 14 residues. CDR1 is SQVTM and CDR2 is ANQGSEA in the germline V gene. After removal of 7 bases from V and 4 bases from J, the junction contained 12 bases not matched to a gene.

About this clonotype: At one end the junction does not follow the germline gene, possibly because of a read error. The rearrangement joins TRBV12-3 or TRBV12-4 to TRBJ2-2, with TRBD1 matching 7 bases. The CDR3 consists of 15 residues. The chain's CDR3 is CASSPGDSGTGELYF. DNA for the CDR3: TGTGCCAGCAGTCCCGGGGACAGTGGCACCGGGGAGCTGTATTTT.

For the CDR3, the DNA is TGTGCCAGCAGCGTAGAAGGACAGACGTACAATGAGCAGTTCTTC. Protein product: CASSVEGQTYNEQFF. The V call is TRBV9, the J call TRBJ2-1; tentative D call: TRBD1 (6 bases). Germline values: CDR1 SGDLS, CDR2 YYNGEE. V lost 0 bases and J lost 4, with 11 bases in between. The CDR3 is 15 residues long.

The sample holds a few counts of this clonotype. V and J are TRBV4-3 and TRBJ2-3; tentatively, D is TRBD2 (6 bases). The CDR3 totals 13 residues. V was pared by 4 bases and J by 5 bases, with 10 bases between. Germline assignment: CDR1 LGHNA and CDR2 YSLEER. The DNA of the CDR3 is TGCGCCAGCAGCCGGAGGGCCGGAGATACGCAGTATTTT. As protein: CASSRRAGDTQYF.

The chain couples TRBV28 to TRBJ1-4, with unresolved D. Trimming left V 3 bases short and J 7 bases short, with 9 bases between. The CDR3 contains 13 residues. The V gene's germline CDR1 is MDHEN and CDR2 SYDVKM. In DNA form, the CDR3 reads TGTGCCAGCAGTTTGGAGTTACCTGAAAAACTGTTTTTT. It specifies CASSLELPEKLFF.

The chain couples TRBV7-9 to TRBJ2-7, with 9 nucleotides matching TRBD1. Germline V gene sequence: CDR1 SEHNR, CDR2 FQNEAQ (reference sequence). This CDR3 has 13 amino acids. The ends lost 5 bases at V and 6 bases at J; junction bases unmatched: 5. CDR3 DNA: TGTGCCAGCAGCAGGGGACAGGGCTCCGAGCAGTACTTC. This gives the protein CASSRGQGSEQYF.

The DNA of the CDR3 is TGTGCCAGCAGGTGGGGGACAGTCTCCTACAATGAGCAGTTCTTC. It codes for CASRWGTVSYNEQFF. The chain uses TRBV12-3 or TRBV12-4 and TRBJ2-1; TRBD1 aligns across 7 bases. Trimming took 6 bases from V and 0 from J; bases not matched to a gene: 5. The CDR3 is 15 amino acids.